This TCR beta chain appears in the sequencing data of a study of blood T cell repertoires in COVID-19. Whole-study context: In each case, the material was cDNA or gDNA derived from T cells, B-cell-depleted T cells, or PBMCs.

Between the trimmed V and J ends, which lost 5 bases and 5 bases, there was a span of 16 bases. Germline V gene sequence: CDR1 GTSNPN, CDR2 SVGIG (reference sequence). The CDR3 extends over 14 amino acids. Original handling: From reference gene primer amplification, estimates of nucleated cell counts were derived. Sequencing used immunoSEQ multiplex PCR; TCRdb keeps in-frame clones, though not all of them. V and J calls and clone size are given by that table; D and trimming were obtained from the DNA. The data show 290,000 or so clones, around 85% seen once. Material for sequencing was peripheral blood. This sequence joins TRBV30 and TRBJ1-3, with a tentative D call TRBD1 (6 bases). This TCR derives from a man aged 45-65 years with active or convalescent COVID-19. CDR3 sequence: CAWEARGLRNTIYF. DNA for the CDR3: TGTGCCTGGGAGGCCAGGGGCCTTCGAAACACCATATATTTT.